The T cell receptor beta chain described here comes from a study of OX40 agonist ivuxolimab in advanced cancers. Trimming left V 5 bases short and J 8 bases short, with 9 bases between. Looked up from germline, CDR1 is SGHVS and CDR2 is FQNEAQ. This CDR3 is built from 12 residues. Data came from immunoSEQ multiplex PCR; TCRdb stores just in-frame clones and leaves some out. This table holds 55,000 to 65,000 clones, 70% to 90% found once. This receptor was identified in an adult with an advanced solid tumor such as melanoma, head and neck, liver or kidney cancer. Material: CD4+ or CD8+ T cells sorted from blood, obtained in a trial of the OX40 agonist ivuxolimab. The rearrangement uses TRBV7-8 and TRBJ1-4; D uncertain. For the CDR3, the DNA is TGTGCCAGCAGCCCGGGAGGAGAAAAACTGTTTTTT. Its translation is CASSPGGEKLFF.